This entry is about one T cell receptor beta chain. The antigen it binds to is not known. Per-base quality was not reported, and no clone a single base away is much larger than it. The data were taken from a study of yellow fever vaccine responses in identical twins (dated by TCRdb to 2017 to 2018). Regarding the research as a whole: The study precisely tracked vaccine-responding T cell clones in identical twins.

CDR1 and CDR2 were assigned from the germline V gene as KGHSH and LQKENI. The germline V and J ends show losses of 3 bases and 2 bases respectively, and no gene match explains 14 bases of the junction. From cysteine to phenylalanine, the CDR3 is 18 amino acids long. Only the CDR3 DNA stays, 54 bases, in frame from base 1. To prepare the library, RT-PCR was applied. TCRdb records Illumina HiSeq 2500 as the sequencer. TCRdb trimmed public reads at Q25 via fastp, called clones via MiXCR and kept in-frame beta chains. Every distinct CDR3 protein forms one entry, paired with its most common genes and DNA. A total of approximately 7,200 distinct CDR3 sequences appear in this sample, about 86% of them only once. 1.2% of the sample is in the top ten clones. Results the study describes overall, beyond this receptor: The authors reported that the T cell response to vaccination in identical twins appeared partly convergent and partly personalized.

Recombination joined TRBV18 with TRBJ2-5, and TRBD2 matches 8 of the central bases. The material was T cells from blood (PBMCs), unsorted or a sorted subset (not recorded which), obtained before or after yellow fever vaccination (not recorded which). The sequence was collected from a woman younger than 35 who received the yellow fever vaccine. Donor details come from another sample of the same person, matched by shared clones. The nucleotides are TGTGCCAGCTCACCTCAGCGGGAGAAACCTCAGCGACAAGAGACCCAGTACTTC. It encodes CASSPQREKPQRQETQYF.